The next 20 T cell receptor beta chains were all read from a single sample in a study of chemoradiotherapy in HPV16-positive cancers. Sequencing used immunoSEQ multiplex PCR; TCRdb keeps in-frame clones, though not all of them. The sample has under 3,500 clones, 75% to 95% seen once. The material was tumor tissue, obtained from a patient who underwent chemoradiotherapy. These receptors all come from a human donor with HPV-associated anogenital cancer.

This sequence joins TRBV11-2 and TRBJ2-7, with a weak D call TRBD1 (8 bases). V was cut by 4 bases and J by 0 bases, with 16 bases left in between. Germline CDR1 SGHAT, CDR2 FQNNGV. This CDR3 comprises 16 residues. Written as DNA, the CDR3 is TGTGCCAGCAGCTCAAGGACAGGGAGGGGCTCCTACGAGCAGTACTTC. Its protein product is CASSSRTGRGSYEQYF.

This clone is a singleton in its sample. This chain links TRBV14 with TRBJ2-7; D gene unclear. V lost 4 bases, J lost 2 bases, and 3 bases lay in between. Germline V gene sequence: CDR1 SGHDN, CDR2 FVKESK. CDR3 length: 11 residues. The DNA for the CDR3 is TGTGCCAGCAGCCTAGCCTACGAGCAGTACTTC. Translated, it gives CASSLAYEQYF.

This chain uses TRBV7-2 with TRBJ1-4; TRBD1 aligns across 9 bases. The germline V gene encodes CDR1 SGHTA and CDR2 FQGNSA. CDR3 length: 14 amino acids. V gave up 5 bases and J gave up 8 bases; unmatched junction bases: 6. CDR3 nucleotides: TGTGCCAGCAGCCCGGGGACAGGGTACGAAAAACTGTTTTTT. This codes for CASSPGTGYEKLFF.

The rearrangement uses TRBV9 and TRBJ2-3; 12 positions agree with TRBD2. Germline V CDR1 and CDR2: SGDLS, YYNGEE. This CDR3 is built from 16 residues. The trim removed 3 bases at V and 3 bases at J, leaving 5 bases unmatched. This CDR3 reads CASSGGTSGLTDTQYF. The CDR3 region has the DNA TGTGCCAGCAGCGGTGGGACTAGCGGGTTAACAGATACGCAGTATTTT.

The CDR3 here is CASRPRTGLTEAFF. The CDR3 DNA sequence: TGTGCCAGCAGGCCAAGAACAGGGCTCACTGAAGCTTTCTTT. V and J are TRBV6-5 and TRBJ1-1; tentative D call: TRBD1 (6 bases). With 6 bases removed from V and 4 bases from J, the gap between germline ends came to 15 bases. The germline V gene encodes CDR1 MNHEY and CDR2 SVGAGI. The CDR3 extends over 14 amino acids.

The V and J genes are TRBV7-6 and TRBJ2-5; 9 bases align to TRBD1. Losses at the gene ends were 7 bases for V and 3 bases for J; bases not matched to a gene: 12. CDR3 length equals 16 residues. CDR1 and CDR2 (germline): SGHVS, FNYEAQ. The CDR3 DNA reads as TGTGCCAGCACCCGGGACAGGGCTCGTCGGGAAGAGACCCAGTACTTC. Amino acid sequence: CASTRDRARREETQYF.

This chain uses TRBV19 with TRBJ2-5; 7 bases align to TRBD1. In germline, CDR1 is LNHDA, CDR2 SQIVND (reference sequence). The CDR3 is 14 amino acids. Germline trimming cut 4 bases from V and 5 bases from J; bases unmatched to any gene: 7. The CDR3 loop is CASSRDSLGETQYF. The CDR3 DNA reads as TGTGCCAGTAGTAGGGACAGTCTTGGCGAGACCCAGTACTTC.

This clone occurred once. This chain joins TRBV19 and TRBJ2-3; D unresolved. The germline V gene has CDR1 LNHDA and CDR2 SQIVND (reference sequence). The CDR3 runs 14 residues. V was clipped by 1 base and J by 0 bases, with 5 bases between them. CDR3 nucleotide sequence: TGTGCCAGTAGTATAGGGGCAAGCACAGATACGCAGTATTTT. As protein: CASSIGASTDTQYF.

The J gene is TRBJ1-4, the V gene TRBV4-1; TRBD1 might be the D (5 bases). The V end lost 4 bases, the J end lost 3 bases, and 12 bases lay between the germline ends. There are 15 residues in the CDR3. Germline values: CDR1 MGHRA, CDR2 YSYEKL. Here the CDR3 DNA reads TGCGCCAGCAGCCTGGGGACCGGGGCTAATGAAAAACTGTTTTTT. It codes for CASSLGTGANEKLFF.

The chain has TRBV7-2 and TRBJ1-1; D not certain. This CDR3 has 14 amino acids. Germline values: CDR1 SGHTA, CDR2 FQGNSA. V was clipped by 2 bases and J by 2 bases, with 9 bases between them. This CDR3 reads CASSLWKDNTEAFF. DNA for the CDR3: TGTGCCAGCAGCTTATGGAAGGATAACACTGAAGCTTTCTTT. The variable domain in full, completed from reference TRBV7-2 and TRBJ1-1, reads GAGVSQSPSNKVTEKGKDVELRCDPISGHTALYWYRQSLGQGLEFLIYFQGNSAPDKSGLPSDRFSAERTGGSVSTLTIQRTQQEDSAVYLCASSLWKDNTEAFFGQGTRLTVV.

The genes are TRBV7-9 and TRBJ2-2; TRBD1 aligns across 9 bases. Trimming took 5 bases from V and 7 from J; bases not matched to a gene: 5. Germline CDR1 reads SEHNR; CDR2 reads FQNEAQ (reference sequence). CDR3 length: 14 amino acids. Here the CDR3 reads CASSLNRGHGELFF. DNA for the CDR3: TGTGCCAGCAGCCTCAACAGGGGGCACGGGGAGCTGTTTTTT.

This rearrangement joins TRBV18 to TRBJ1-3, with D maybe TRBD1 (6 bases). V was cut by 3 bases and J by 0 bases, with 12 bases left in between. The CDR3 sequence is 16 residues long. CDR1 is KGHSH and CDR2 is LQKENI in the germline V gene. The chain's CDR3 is CASSPDSPFSGNTIYF. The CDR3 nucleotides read TGTGCCAGCTCACCGGACAGTCCATTCTCTGGAAACACCATATATTTT.

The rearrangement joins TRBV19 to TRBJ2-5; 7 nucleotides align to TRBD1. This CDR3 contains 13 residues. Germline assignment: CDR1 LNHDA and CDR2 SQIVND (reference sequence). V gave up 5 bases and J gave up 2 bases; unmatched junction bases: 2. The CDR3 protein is CASSWDRQETQYF. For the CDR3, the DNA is TGTGCCAGTAGTTGGGACAGACAAGAGACCCAGTACTTC.

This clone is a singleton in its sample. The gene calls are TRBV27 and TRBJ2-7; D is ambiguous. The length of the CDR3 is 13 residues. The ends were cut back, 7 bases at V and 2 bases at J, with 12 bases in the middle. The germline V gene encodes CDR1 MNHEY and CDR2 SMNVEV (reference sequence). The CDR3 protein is CASTPRPPYEQYF. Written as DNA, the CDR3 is TGTGCCAGCACTCCTCGACCGCCCTACGAGCAGTACTTC.

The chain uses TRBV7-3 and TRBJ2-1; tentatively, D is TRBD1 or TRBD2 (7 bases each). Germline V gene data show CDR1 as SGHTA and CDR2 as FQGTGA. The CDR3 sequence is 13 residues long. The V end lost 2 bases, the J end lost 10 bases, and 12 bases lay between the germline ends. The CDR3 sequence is CASSLSRGGEQFF. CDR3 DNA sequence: TGTGCCAGCAGCTTATCCAGGGGGGGGGAGCAGTTCTTC.

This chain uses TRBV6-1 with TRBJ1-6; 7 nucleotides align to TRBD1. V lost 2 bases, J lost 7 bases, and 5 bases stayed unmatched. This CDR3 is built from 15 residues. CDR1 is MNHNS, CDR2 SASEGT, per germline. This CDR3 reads CASSETGATNSPLHF. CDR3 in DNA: TGTGCCAGCAGTGAAACAGGGGCGACAAATTCACCCCTCCACTTT.

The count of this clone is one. The CDR3 spells CASSLRRDETQYF. The CDR3 DNA reads TGTGCCAGCAGCTTACGGCGGGATGAGACCCAGTACTTC. The rearrangement uses TRBV7-3 and TRBJ2-5; D possibly corresponds to TRBD2 (6 bases). The CDR3 consists of 13 residues. The germline V gene encodes CDR1 SGHTA and CDR2 FQGTGA. The ends were cut back, 2 bases at V and 5 bases at J, with 9 bases in the middle.

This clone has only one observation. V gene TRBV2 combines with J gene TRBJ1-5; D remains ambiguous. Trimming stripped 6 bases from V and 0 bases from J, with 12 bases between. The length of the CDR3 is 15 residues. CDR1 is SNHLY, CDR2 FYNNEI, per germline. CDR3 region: CASRGSGFSNQPQHF. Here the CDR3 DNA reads TGTGCCAGCAGGGGCTCGGGGTTTAGCAATCAGCCCCAGCATTTT.

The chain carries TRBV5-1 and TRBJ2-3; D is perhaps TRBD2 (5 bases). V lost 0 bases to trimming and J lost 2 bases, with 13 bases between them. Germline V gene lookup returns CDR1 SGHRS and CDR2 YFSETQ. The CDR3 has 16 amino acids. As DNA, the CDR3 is TGCGCCAGCAGCTTGGCCTATTATAGCGCCACAGATACGCAGTATTTT. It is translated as CASSLAYYSATDTQYF.

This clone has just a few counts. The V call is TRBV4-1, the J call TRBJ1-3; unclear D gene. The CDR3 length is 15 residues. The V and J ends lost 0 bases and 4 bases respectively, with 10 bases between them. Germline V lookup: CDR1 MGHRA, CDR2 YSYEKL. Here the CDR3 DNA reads TGCGCCAGCAGCCAAGATCCCGGGTCCGGAAACACCATATATTTT. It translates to CASSQDPGSGNTIYF.